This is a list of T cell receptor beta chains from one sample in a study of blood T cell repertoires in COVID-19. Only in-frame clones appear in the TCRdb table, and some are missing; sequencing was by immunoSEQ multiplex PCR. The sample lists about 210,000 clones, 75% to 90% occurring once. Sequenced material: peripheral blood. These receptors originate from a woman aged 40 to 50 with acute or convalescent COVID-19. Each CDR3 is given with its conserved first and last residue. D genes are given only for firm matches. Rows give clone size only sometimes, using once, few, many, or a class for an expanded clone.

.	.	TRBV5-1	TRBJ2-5	TGCGCCAGCAGCTTGTCCCAGGGTTTGGAGACCCAGTACTTC	CASSLSQGLETQYF
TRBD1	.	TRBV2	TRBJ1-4	TGTGCCAGCAGTCGGGACAGTCCTAATGAAAAACTGTTTTTT	CASSRDSPNEKLFF
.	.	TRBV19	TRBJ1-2	TGTGCCAGTAGTATACTCGGGGGGCGCATTACGGATGGCTACACCTTC	CASSILGGRITDGYTF
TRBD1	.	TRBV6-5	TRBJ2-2	TGTGCCAGCGGAAGAGGGACAGGGGGCTCCGGGGAGCTGTTTTTT	CASGRGTGGSGELFF
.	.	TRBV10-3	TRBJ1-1	TGTGCCATCAGTGCGACTTATCGAGGTGCAAACATGAACACTGAAGCTTTCTTT	CAISATYRGANMNTEAFF
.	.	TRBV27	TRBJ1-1	TGTGCCAGCAGTCCGCAGGGTTACACTGAAGCTTTCTTT	CASSPQGYTEAFF
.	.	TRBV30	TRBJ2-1	TGTGCCTGGAGGGGCCCCAGGGATGAGCAGTTCTTC	CAWRGPRDEQFF
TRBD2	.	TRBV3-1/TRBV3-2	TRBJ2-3	TGTGCCAGCAGCCTCTTAGCGGGGGGGAGCACAGATACGCAGTATTTT	CASSLLAGGSTDTQYF
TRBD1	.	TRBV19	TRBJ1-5	TGTGCCAGTAGTATACTGAACAGGGGACCCAATCAGCCCCAGCATTTT	CASSILNRGPNQPQHF
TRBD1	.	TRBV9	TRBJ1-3	TGTGCCAGCAGCGCCGGGACAGCTAGGGGAAACACCATATATTTT	CASSAGTARGNTIYF
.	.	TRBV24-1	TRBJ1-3	TGTGCCACCAGTGCCCTGTGGGGGGACCCTGGAAACACCATATATTTT	CATSALWGDPGNTIYF
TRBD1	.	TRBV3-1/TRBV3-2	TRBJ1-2	TGTGCCAGCAGCCAACTTTCAGGGGGTAGTGGCTACACCTTC	CASSQLSGGSGYTF
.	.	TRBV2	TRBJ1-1	TGTGCCAGCAGTCCTCGCACTGAAGCTTTCTTT	CASSPRTEAFF
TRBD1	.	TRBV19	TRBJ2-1	TGTGCCAGTAGTCCTCTCAACAGGGGTTTAGAGCAGTTCTTC	CASSPLNRGLEQFF
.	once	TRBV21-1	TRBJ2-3	TGTGCCAGCAGCAAAGTGGTGAGGGGGACCTTTACAGATACGCAGTATTTT	CASSKVVRGTFTDTQYF